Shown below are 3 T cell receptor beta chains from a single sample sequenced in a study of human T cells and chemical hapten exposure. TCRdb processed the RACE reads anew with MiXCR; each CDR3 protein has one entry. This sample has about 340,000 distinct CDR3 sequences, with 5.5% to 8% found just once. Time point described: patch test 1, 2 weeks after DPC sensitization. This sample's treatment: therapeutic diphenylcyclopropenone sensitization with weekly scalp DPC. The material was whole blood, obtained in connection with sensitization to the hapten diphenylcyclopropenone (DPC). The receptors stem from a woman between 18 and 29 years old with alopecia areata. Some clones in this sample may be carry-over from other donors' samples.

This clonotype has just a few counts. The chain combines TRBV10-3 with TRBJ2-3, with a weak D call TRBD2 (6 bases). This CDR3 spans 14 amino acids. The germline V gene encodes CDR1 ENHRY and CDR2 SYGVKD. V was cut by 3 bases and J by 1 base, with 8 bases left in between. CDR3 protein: CAISDPGGTDTQYF. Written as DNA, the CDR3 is TGTGCCATCAGTGACCCGGGGGGCACAGATACGCAGTATTTT.

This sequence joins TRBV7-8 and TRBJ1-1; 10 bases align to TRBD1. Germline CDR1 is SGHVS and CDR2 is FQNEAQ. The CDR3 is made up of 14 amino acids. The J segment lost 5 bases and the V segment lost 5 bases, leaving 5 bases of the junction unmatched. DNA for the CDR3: TGTGCCAGCAGCAATCGGGACAGGGGTACTGAAGCTTTCTTT. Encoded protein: CASSNRDRGTEAFF.

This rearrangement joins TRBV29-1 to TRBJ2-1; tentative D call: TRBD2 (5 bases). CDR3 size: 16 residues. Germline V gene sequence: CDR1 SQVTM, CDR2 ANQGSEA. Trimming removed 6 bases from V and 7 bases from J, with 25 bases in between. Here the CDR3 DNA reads TGCAGCGTCCGGGGAGTGACTGGGGTCGCGGGTAATGAGCAGTTCTTC. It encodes CSVRGVTGVAGNEQFF.